Listed below are T cell receptor beta chains from one sample, sequenced in a study of vaccination and CD4 T cells after COVID-19. For these TCRs, the target antigens are not known. MiXCR was run by TCRdb on the PCR reads, yielding one entry per CDR3 protein. The data show approximately 11,000 distinct CDR3 sequences, 40% to 60% seen once. Sequencing was performed on CD4+ T cells from blood, cultured in vitro. The receptors originated from a human donor who had recovered from COVID-19. CDR3s include the opening cysteine and the closing phenylalanine or tryptophan. D genes are given only for firm matches. Size is omitted from some rows. Given values are once, few, many or a class for expanded clones.

V	J	D	size	DNA	CDR3
TRBV21-1	TRBJ1-3	-	-	TGTGCCAGCAGCCTCCGGGACGGGCTTGGAAACACCATATATTTT	CASSLRDGLGNTIYF
TRBV7-6	TRBJ2-7	-	-	TGTGCCAGCAGCTTAGCGCTGGGATCGGCCTACGAGCAGTACTTC	CASSLALGSAYEQYF
TRBV21-1	TRBJ2-4	-	-	TGTGCCAGCAGGGGGCGGGACAGGGAGTACTTC	CASRGRDREYF
TRBV6-5	TRBJ2-5	-	few	TGTGCCAGCAGTTACTCGGGGGGTACTCGAGAGACCCAGTACTTC	CASSYSGGTRETQYF
TRBV18	TRBJ2-7	TRBD1	-	TGTGCCAGCTCACCTACCTTCCGGGACAGGGCTGTCGACGAGCAGTACTTC	CASSPTFRDRAVDEQYF
TRBV7-9	TRBJ1-1	-	-	TGTGCCAGCAGCAAACAGGTGAACACTGAAGCTTTCTTT	CASSKQVNTEAFF
TRBV4-2	TRBJ1-1	-	-	TGTGCCAGCAGCCGCGGTGGAAACAGGGTAGGAACTGAAGCTTTTTTT	CASSRGGNRVGTEAFF
TRBV5-4	TRBJ2-5	-	-	TGTGCCAGCAGCAAGGAGGCAGCCCAAGAGACCCAGTACTTC	CASSKEAAQETQYF
TRBV6-2/TRBV6-3	TRBJ1-2	TRBD1	-	TGTGCCACCTTTTCCGGACAGGGTGTCTATGGCTACACCTTC	CATFSGQGVYGYTF
TRBV7-2	TRBJ1-2	TRBD1	-	TGTGCCAGCAGCTTAGGGATCAGGACAGGGGGCTATGGCTACACCTTC	CASSLGIRTGGYGYTF
TRBV19	TRBJ1-1	TRBD1	-	TGTGCCAGTAGTCCGGACAGGGGCATAGGTGAAGCTTTCTTT	CASSPDRGIGEAFF
TRBV20-1	TRBJ2-7	-	-	TGCAGTGCTTCCGAGGACGGCTACGAGCAGTACTTC	CSASEDGYEQYF
TRBV20-1	TRBJ2-7	-	-	TGCAGTGCTGAAGCTGGGACCCACTACGAGCAGTACTTC	CSAEAGTHYEQYF
TRBV7-8	TRBJ2-7	-	-	TGTGCCAGCAGCTTAGATCAGGGGCCGTGGTCCAAGCAGTACTTC	CASSLDQGPWSKQYF
TRBV20-1	TRBJ1-2	-	-	TGCAGTGCTAAGGACACGAAATTCTATGGCTACACCTTC	CSAKDTKFYGYTF
TRBV5-6	TRBJ1-5	-	-	TGTGCCAGCAGCTTGGCCACCAATCAGCCCCAGCATTTT	CASSLATNQPQHF
TRBV7-2	TRBJ1-2	TRBD1	-	TGTGCCAGCAGCTTAGCCGGGGGACAGGGGGCGCGTGAGGGCTACACCTTC	CASSLAGGQGAREGYTF
TRBV11-3	TRBJ2-1	-	-	TGTGCCAGCAGCCCCAGACTAGTTGGTCTCGACAATGAGCAGTTCTTC	CASSPRLVGLDNEQFF
TRBV20-1	TRBJ1-6	-	-	TGCAGTGCTAGATCAGGGCCCGATTCACCCCTCCACTTT	CSARSGPDSPLHF
TRBV30	TRBJ2-3	TRBD1	once	TGTGCCTGGAGTGCAGGGACAGGGGGCTTAGATACGCAGTATTTT	CAWSAGTGGLDTQYF
TRBV20-1	TRBJ2-3	TRBD2	-	TGCAGTGCTCCACTAGCGGGGGGGCGCGGGTGGACAGATACGCAGTATTTT	CSAPLAGGRGWTDTQYF
TRBV7-6	TRBJ2-4	-	-	TGTGCCAGCAGCCTCGGGCCAGTGGGGAACATTCAGTACTTC	CASSLGPVGNIQYF
TRBV6-2/TRBV6-3	TRBJ1-5	-	few	TGTGCCAGCAGTTACTCGAGGGACCGGCAGCCCCAGCATTTT	CASSYSRDRQPQHF
TRBV7-9	TRBJ2-7	-	few	TGTGCCAGCAGCTTAGGACAGGAGAGGGAGCAGTACTTC	CASSLGQEREQYF
TRBV6-1	TRBJ2-3	TRBD1	-	TGTGCCAGCATCTACAGGGGGGTAGATACGCAGTATTTT	CASIYRGVDTQYF
TRBV14	TRBJ1-6	-	once	TGTGCCAGCAGCCAAAAAGGTGGACTGCCCAATTCACCCCTCCACTTT	CASSQKGGLPNSPLHF
TRBV6-2/TRBV6-3	TRBJ2-5	-	-	TGTGCCAGCAGTTCCCGCGGGGCCATTGGGGAGACCCAGTACTTC	CASSSRGAIGETQYF
TRBV6-2/TRBV6-3	TRBJ1-5	-	few	TGTGCCAGCAGGCCCAGATGGGCCCTCAATCAGCCCCAGCATTTT	CASRPRWALNQPQHF
TRBV7-9	TRBJ1-5	-	-	TGTGCCAGCAGCTTTGAAGGAAATCAGCCCCAGCATTTT	CASSFEGNQPQHF
TRBV2	TRBJ1-1	-	-	TGTGCCAGCGGGGGGGGCAGTCACACTGAAGCTTTCTTT	CASGGGSHTEAFF
TRBV7-7	TRBJ2-5	-	-	TGTGCTAGCAGCCCCGGATCTAGTTCGGGAGAGACCCAGTACTTC	CASSPGSSSGETQYF
TRBV10-3	TRBJ1-1	-	-	TGTGCCATCAGTGGGTCTAACACTGAAGCTTTCTTT	CAISGSNTEAFF
TRBV3-1	TRBJ2-6	-	once	TGTGCCAGCAGCCATGGCGGGACATCTGGGGCCAACGTCCTGACTTTC	CASSHGGTSGANVLTF
TRBV7-2	TRBJ2-7	TRBD2	-	TGTGCCAGCAGCGTTACTAGCGGGAGGGCCTCCGAGCAGTACTTC	CASSVTSGRASEQYF
TRBV2	TRBJ2-7	-	-	TGTGCCAGCAGAAAAGGTGACAGAAACTACGAGCAGTACTTC	CASRKGDRNYEQYF
TRBV6-2/TRBV6-3	TRBJ1-1	TRBD1	few	TGTGCCAGCAGTTACACCGGACAGGGAAGTACTGAAGCTTTCTTT	CASSYTGQGSTEAFF
TRBV5-1	TRBJ1-1	-	-	TGCGCCAGCAGCTCACAGGGTGGGAACACTGAAGCTTTCTTT	CASSSQGGNTEAFF
TRBV6-1	TRBJ2-2	-	-	TGTGCCACCGAATCAAAAGGCTTGGTCGGGGAGCTGTTTTTT	CATESKGLVGELFF
TRBV20-1	TRBJ1-2	-	-	TGCAGTGCTAGAGTTGACAGTTCTAACTATGGCTACACCTTC	CSARVDSSNYGYTF
TRBV6-1	TRBJ2-7	-	few	TGTGCCAGCAGTGAAGGACTGACGAGATCTACCTACGAGCAGTACTTC	CASSEGLTRSTYEQYF